This TCR beta chain was sequenced for a study of blood T cells in healthy people across ages. This clonotype has just a few counts. As yet, its antigen is unknown. Approximately 9 milliliters of peripheral blood were drawn from each donor into EDTA-treated tubes. A second PCR of roughly 6 to 12 cycles used a sample-barcoded 5' primer and a J-beta primer mix. A template-switch adaptor that had 12 random nucleotides put a tag on each cDNA molecule. TCRdb processed the 5' RACE reads anew with MiXCR; each CDR3 protein has one entry. The table has 1,500,000 or so distinct CDR3 sequences, approximately 43% seen once. Study-level results: No conclusive comparison of naive versus antigen-experienced cells was possible with unsorted PBMCs. Estimates drawn from one million T cells were deemed to understate diversity.

The sequenced sample was blood. The origin of this receptor is a woman in her late teens or twenties in good health.

This CDR3 is CATMTGWDTQYF. The CDR3 DNA reads as TGTGCCACCATGACCGGATGGGATACGCAGTATTTT. The V and J genes are TRBV24-1 and TRBJ2-3; D remains ambiguous. CDR1 and CDR2 (germline): KGHDR, SFDVKD. The germline V and J ends were trimmed by 8 bases and 6 bases, with 11 bases remaining between them. The CDR3 consists of 12 residues.